These T cell receptor beta chains were read from a single sample in a study of CD8 T cells in ankylosing spondylitis. TCRdb used MiXCR to reprocess the 5' RACE reads, holding one entry per CDR3 protein. The sample records about 240,000 distinct CDR3 sequences, approximately 8.4% being singletons. Sequencing used blood, either unsorted or a sorted T cell fraction (not recorded which). These receptors were collected from a female donor with ankylosing spondylitis or in good health (not recorded which). Both conserved end residues are part of each CDR3. A D gene is named only where the DNA matches it firmly. Size is omitted from some rows. Given values are once, few, many or a class for expanded clones.

d_gene: TRBD2
abundance: many
j_gene: TRBJ2-1
v_gene: TRBV6-1
CDR3aa: CASSRGLADYNEQFF
CDR3nt: TGTGCCAGCAGCCGAGGACTAGCGGACTACAATGAGCAGTTCTTC

d_gene: .
abundance: many
j_gene: TRBJ2-1
v_gene: TRBV3-1
CDR3aa: CASSPNGLWDEQFF
CDR3nt: TGTGCCAGCAGCCCGAATGGCCTGTGGGATGAGCAGTTCTTC

d_gene: .
abundance: many
j_gene: TRBJ1-1
v_gene: TRBV20-1
CDR3aa: CSAPSPSGQNTEAFF
CDR3nt: TGCAGTGCTCCCAGTCCGAGCGGCCAGAACACTGAAGCTTTCTTT

d_gene: .
abundance: many
j_gene: TRBJ1-5
v_gene: TRBV20-1
CDR3aa: CSATLRTGPKGPQHF
CDR3nt: TGCAGTGCTACACTTCGGACGGGTCCGAAAGGGCCCCAGCATTTT

d_gene: .
abundance: .
j_gene: TRBJ2-6
v_gene: TRBV6-2/TRBV6-3
CDR3aa: CASSPSPGQGLSGANVLTF
CDR3nt: TGTGCCAGCAGTCCCTCCCCTGGACAGGGACTATCTGGGGCCAACGTCCTGACTTTC

d_gene: .
abundance: many
j_gene: TRBJ2-3
v_gene: TRBV21-1
CDR3aa: CASSKDGHTDTQYF
CDR3nt: TGTGCCAGCAGCAAAGATGGACACACAGATACGCAGTATTTT

d_gene: .
abundance: many
j_gene: TRBJ2-3
v_gene: TRBV24-1
CDR3aa: CATSAVISTDTQYF
CDR3nt: TGTGCCACCAGTGCGGTGATTAGCACAGATACGCAGTATTTT

d_gene: TRBD1
abundance: once
j_gene: TRBJ2-2
v_gene: TRBV24-1
CDR3aa: CGTSDFKSAGLFRGQGDTGELFF
CDR3nt: TGTGGCACCAGTGATTTTAAGTCAGCGGGGTTGTTTCGGGGACAGGGGGACACCGGGGAGCTGTTTTTT

d_gene: TRBD1
abundance: many
j_gene: TRBJ2-7
v_gene: TRBV6-1
CDR3aa: CASSPQWDRVYEQYF
CDR3nt: TGTGCCAGCAGTCCTCAGTGGGACAGGGTCTACGAGCAGTACTTC

d_gene: TRBD2
abundance: many
j_gene: TRBJ2-1
v_gene: TRBV7-3
CDR3aa: CASSPTSGSDNEQFF
CDR3nt: TGTGCCAGCAGCCCGACTAGCGGATCGGACAATGAGCAGTTCTTC

d_gene: .
abundance: many
j_gene: TRBJ2-4
v_gene: TRBV28
CDR3aa: CALGARGGAKNIQYF
CDR3nt: TGTGCCCTCGGGGCCCGAGGGGGGGCCAAAAACATTCAGTACTTC

d_gene: .
abundance: many
j_gene: TRBJ2-5
v_gene: TRBV15
CDR3aa: CATSRGVGGKETQYF
CDR3nt: TGTGCCACCAGCAGAGGCGTCGGAGGGAAAGAGACCCAGTACTTC

d_gene: .
abundance: many
j_gene: TRBJ1-1
v_gene: TRBV5-1
CDR3aa: CASSLTGLNTEAFF
CDR3nt: TGCGCCAGCAGCTTGACAGGGTTGAACACTGAAGCTTTCTTT

d_gene: .
abundance: .
j_gene: TRBJ2-7
v_gene: TRBV7-9
CDR3aa: CASSPSTPTGAYEQYF
CDR3nt: TGTGCCAGCAGCCCCTCGACCCCGACTGGGGCCTACGAGCAGTACTTC

d_gene: .
abundance: many
j_gene: TRBJ2-7
v_gene: TRBV5-1
CDR3aa: CASSPRSTAYEQYF
CDR3nt: TGCGCCAGCAGCCCGAGGTCCACCGCCTATGAGCAGTACTTC

d_gene: .
abundance: many
j_gene: TRBJ2-3
v_gene: TRBV5-6
CDR3aa: CASSLKEGTDTQYF
CDR3nt: TGTGCCAGCAGCTTGAAAGAAGGGACAGATACGCAGTATTTT

d_gene: TRBD2
abundance: few
j_gene: TRBJ2-1
v_gene: TRBV5-4
CDR3aa: CASSLGAAGASYNEQFF
CDR3nt: TGTGCCAGCAGCTTGGGGGCAGCGGGAGCGTCCTACAATGAGCAGTTCTTC

d_gene: .
abundance: many
j_gene: TRBJ2-4
v_gene: TRBV12-3/TRBV12-4
CDR3aa: CASRLAKNIQYF
CDR3nt: TGTGCCAGCCGGCTAGCCAAAAACATTCAGTACTTC

d_gene: TRBD2
abundance: few
j_gene: TRBJ2-1
v_gene: TRBV20-1
CDR3aa: CSARGPLADSYNEQFF
CDR3nt: TGCAGTGCTAGAGGGCCCCTAGCGGACTCCTACAATGAGCAGTTCTTC

d_gene: TRBD1
abundance: .
j_gene: TRBJ2-5
v_gene: TRBV7-9
CDR3aa: CASQTGASTKETQYF
CDR3nt: TGTGCCAGCCAGACAGGGGCTAGCACTAAAGAGACCCAGTACTTC

d_gene: .
abundance: many
j_gene: TRBJ1-1
v_gene: TRBV7-2
CDR3aa: CASKRANTEAFF
CDR3nt: TGTGCCAGCAAGCGGGCGAACACTGAAGCTTTCTTT

d_gene: .
abundance: many
j_gene: TRBJ2-2
v_gene: TRBV27
CDR3aa: CASSNRNTGELFF
CDR3nt: TGTGCCAGCAGTAACAGGAACACCGGGGAGCTGTTTTTT

d_gene: .
abundance: many
j_gene: TRBJ2-3
v_gene: TRBV20-1
CDR3aa: CSASVSTDTQYF
CDR3nt: TGCAGTGCTAGCGTTAGCACAGATACGCAGTATTTT

d_gene: .
abundance: many
j_gene: TRBJ2-3
v_gene: TRBV3-1
CDR3aa: CASSQDEGGGPPDTQYF
CDR3nt: TGTGCCAGCAGCCAAGATGAGGGAGGAGGCCCGCCCGATACGCAGTATTTT

d_gene: .
abundance: .
j_gene: TRBJ2-2
v_gene: TRBV25-1
CDR3aa: CASIGPHTGELFF
CDR3nt: TGTGCCAGCATCGGGCCCCACACCGGGGAGCTGTTTTTT

d_gene: TRBD1
abundance: many
j_gene: TRBJ2-6
v_gene: TRBV24-1
CDR3aa: CAAGQGHSGANVLTF
CDR3nt: TGTGCCGCTGGACAGGGCCACTCTGGGGCCAACGTCCTGACTTTC

d_gene: .
abundance: many
j_gene: TRBJ2-2
v_gene: TRBV5-1
CDR3aa: CASSLRISGELFF
CDR3nt: TGCGCCAGCAGCCTAAGAATTTCCGGGGAGCTGTTTTTT

d_gene: TRBD1
abundance: .
j_gene: TRBJ1-5
v_gene: TRBV12-3/TRBV12-4
CDR3aa: CASSTPTGASNQPQHF
CDR3nt: TGTGCCAGCAGTACCCCGACAGGGGCTAGCAATCAGCCCCAGCATTTT

d_gene: .
abundance: many
j_gene: TRBJ2-2
v_gene: TRBV10-3
CDR3aa: CAVGQTEGELFF
CDR3nt: TGTGCCGTCGGGCAAACTGAAGGGGAGCTGTTTTTT

d_gene: .
abundance: many
j_gene: TRBJ2-7
v_gene: TRBV7-9
CDR3aa: CASSLERNEQYF
CDR3nt: TGTGCCAGCAGCTTAGAACGAAACGAGCAGTACTTC

d_gene: TRBD2
abundance: many
j_gene: TRBJ2-1
v_gene: TRBV6-1
CDR3aa: CASRTSGAPSQFF
CDR3nt: TGTGCCAGCAGAACTAGCGGGGCCCCATCCCAGTTCTTC

d_gene: .
abundance: many
j_gene: TRBJ2-1
v_gene: TRBV29-1
CDR3aa: CSVPAGNEQFF
CDR3nt: TGCAGCGTCCCGGCGGGGAATGAGCAGTTCTTC

d_gene: .
abundance: many
j_gene: TRBJ2-1
v_gene: TRBV24-1
CDR3aa: CATSDRGRGHEQFF
CDR3nt: TGTGCCACCAGTGACCGGGGAAGGGGTCATGAGCAGTTCTTC

d_gene: .
abundance: many
j_gene: TRBJ2-5
v_gene: TRBV12-3/TRBV12-4
CDR3aa: CASSLTPGRETQYF
CDR3nt: TGTGCCAGCAGTTTGACCCCGGGTCGAGAGACCCAGTACTTC

d_gene: TRBD2
abundance: .
j_gene: TRBJ2-3
v_gene: TRBV7-8
CDR3aa: CASSRLGLGLGGTQYF
CDR3nt: TGTGCCAGCAGCCGGCTTGGACTAGGCCTAGGAGGTACGCAGTATTTT

d_gene: .
abundance: many
j_gene: TRBJ2-4
v_gene: TRBV20-1
CDR3aa: CSASRGGENIQYF
CDR3nt: TGCAGTGCTAGTAGGGGGGGGGAAAACATTCAGTACTTC

d_gene: TRBD1
abundance: .
j_gene: TRBJ2-7
v_gene: TRBV6-5
CDR3aa: CASSYSGTVNYEQYF
CDR3nt: TGTGCCAGCAGTTACTCAGGGACAGTTAACTACGAGCAGTACTTC

d_gene: .
abundance: few
j_gene: TRBJ2-1
v_gene: TRBV20-1
CDR3aa: CSAKNPLRYNEQFF
CDR3nt: TGCAGTGCTAAGAACCCGCTCCGATACAATGAGCAGTTCTTC

d_gene: .
abundance: many
j_gene: TRBJ2-1
v_gene: TRBV5-1
CDR3aa: CASSTQGASYNEQFF
CDR3nt: TGCGCCAGCAGCACCCAGGGCGCCTCCTACAATGAGCAGTTCTTC